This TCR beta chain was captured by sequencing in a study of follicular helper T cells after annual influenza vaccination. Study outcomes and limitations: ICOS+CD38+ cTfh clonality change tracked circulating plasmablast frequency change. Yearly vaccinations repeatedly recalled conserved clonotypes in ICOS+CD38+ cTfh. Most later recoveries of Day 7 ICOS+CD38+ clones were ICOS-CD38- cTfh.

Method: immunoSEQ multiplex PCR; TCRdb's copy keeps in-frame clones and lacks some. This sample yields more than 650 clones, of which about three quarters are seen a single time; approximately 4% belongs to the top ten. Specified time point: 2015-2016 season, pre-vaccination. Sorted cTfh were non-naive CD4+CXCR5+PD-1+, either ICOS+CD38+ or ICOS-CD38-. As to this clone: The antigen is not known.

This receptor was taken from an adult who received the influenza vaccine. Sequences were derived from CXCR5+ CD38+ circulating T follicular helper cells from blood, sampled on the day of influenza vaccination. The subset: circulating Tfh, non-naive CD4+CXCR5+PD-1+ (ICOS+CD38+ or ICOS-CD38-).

Here the CDR3 DNA reads TGTGCCAGCAGTGTAGGGGTTGCTAATTCACCCCTCCACTTT. Translation: CASSVGVANSPLHF. V and J are TRBV6-1 and TRBJ1-6; tentative D call: TRBD1 (5 bases). Trimming shortened V by 4 bases and J by 6 bases, and 10 bases separated the two germline ends. Germline CDR1 and CDR2: MNHNS and SASEGT. The CDR3 totals 14 residues.